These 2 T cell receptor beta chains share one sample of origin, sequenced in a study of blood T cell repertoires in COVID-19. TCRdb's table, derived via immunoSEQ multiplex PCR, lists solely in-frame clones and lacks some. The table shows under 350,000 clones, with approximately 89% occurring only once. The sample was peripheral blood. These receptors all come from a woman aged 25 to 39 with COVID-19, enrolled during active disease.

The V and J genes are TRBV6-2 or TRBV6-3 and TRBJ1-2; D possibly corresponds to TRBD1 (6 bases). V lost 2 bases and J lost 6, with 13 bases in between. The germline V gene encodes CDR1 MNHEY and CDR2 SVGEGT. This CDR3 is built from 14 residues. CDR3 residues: CASSYQGSLNGYTF. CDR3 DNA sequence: TGTGCCAGCAGTTACCAGGGGTCCCTCAATGGCTACACCTTC.

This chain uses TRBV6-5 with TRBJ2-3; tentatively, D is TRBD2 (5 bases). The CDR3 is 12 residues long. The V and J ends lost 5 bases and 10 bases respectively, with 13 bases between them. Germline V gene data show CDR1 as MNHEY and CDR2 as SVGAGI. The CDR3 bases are TGTGCCAGCAGTAATTCGGGAACCCCGCAGTATTTT. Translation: CASSNSGTPQYF.